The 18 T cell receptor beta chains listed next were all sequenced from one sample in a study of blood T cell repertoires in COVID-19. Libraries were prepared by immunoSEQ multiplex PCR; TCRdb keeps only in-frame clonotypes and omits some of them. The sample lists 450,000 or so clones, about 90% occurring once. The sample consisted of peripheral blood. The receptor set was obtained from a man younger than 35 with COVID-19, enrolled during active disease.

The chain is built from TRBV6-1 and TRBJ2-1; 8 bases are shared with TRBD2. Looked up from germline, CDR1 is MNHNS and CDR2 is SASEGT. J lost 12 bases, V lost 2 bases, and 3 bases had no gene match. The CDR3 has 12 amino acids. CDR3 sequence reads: CASSELAGGQFF. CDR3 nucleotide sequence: TGTGCCAGCAGTGAATTGGCGGGGGGGCAGTTCTTC.

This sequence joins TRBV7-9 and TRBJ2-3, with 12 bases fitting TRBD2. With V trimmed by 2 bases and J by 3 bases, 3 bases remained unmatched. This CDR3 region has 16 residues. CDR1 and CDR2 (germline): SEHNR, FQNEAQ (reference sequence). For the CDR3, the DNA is TGTGCCAGCAGCTTAACACTAGCGGGGGGAACAGATACGCAGTATTTT. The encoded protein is CASSLTLAGGTDTQYF.

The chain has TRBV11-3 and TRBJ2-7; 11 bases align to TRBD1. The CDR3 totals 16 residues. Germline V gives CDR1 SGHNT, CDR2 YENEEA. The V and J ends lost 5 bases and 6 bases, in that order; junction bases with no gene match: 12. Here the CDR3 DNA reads TGTGCCAGCAGCCCTAGGCGGGGACAGGGGGGCTCCGAGCAGTACTTC. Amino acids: CASSPRRGQGGSEQYF.

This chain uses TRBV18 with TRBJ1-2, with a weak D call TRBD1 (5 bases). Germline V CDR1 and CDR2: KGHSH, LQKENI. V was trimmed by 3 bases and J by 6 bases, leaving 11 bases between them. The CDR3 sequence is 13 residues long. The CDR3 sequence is CASSPLGADGYTF. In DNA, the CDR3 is TGTGCCAGCTCACCGCTAGGGGCGGATGGCTACACCTTC.

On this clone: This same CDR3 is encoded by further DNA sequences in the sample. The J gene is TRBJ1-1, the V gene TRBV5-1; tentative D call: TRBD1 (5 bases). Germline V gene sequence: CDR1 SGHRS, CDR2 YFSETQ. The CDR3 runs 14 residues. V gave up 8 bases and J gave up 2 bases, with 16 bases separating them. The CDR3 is CASSGQGGNTEAFF. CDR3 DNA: TGCGCCAGTAGTGGGCAGGGAGGAAACACTGAAGCTTTCTTT.

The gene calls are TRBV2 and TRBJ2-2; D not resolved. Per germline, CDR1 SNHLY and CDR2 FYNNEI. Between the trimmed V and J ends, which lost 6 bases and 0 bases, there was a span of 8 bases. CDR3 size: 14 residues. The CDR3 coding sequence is TGTGCCAGCAGAATCAATTCGAACACCGGGGAGCTGTTTTTT. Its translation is CASRINSNTGELFF.

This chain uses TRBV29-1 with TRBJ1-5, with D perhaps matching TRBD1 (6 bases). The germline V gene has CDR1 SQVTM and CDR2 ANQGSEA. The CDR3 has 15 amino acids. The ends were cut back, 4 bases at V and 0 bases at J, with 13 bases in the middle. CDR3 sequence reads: CSVVVGAYSNQPQHF. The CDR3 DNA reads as TGCAGCGTTGTGGTGGGGGCATATAGCAATCAGCCCCAGCATTTT.

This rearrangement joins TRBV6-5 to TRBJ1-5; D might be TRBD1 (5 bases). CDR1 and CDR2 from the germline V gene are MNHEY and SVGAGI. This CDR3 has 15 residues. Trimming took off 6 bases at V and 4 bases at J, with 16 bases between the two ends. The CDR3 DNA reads TGTGCCAGCAGAGCGGGCCCGTCAGGGAATCAGCCCCAGCATTTT. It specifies CASRAGPSGNQPQHF.

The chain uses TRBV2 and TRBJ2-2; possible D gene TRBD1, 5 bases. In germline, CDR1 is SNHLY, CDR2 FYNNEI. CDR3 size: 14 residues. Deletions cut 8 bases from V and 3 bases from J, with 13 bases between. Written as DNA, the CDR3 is TGTGCCAGCGGCAGGGTAACGGACACCGGGGAGCTGTTTTTT. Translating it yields CASGRVTDTGELFF.

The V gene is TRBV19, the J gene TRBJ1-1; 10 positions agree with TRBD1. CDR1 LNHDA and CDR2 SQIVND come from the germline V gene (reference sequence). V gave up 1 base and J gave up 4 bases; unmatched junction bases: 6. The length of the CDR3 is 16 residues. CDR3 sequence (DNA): TGTGCCAGTAGTATAGGGGGCGGGACAGGGGTCACTGAAGCTTTCTTT. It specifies CASSIGGGTGVTEAFF.

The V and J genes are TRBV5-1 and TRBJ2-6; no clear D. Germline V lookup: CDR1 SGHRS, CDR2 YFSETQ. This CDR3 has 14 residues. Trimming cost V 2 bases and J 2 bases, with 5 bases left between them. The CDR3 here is CASSLTAGANVLTF. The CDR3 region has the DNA TGCGCCAGCAGCTTAACAGCTGGGGCCAACGTCCTGACTTTC.

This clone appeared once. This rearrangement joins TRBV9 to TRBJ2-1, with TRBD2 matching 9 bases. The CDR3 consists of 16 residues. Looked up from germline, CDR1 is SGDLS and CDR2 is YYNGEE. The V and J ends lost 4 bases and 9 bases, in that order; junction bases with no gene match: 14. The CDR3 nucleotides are TGTGCCAGCAGCCCTTCTGATAGCGGGAGATCTGGTGAGCAGTTCTTC. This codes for CASSPSDSGRSGEQFF.

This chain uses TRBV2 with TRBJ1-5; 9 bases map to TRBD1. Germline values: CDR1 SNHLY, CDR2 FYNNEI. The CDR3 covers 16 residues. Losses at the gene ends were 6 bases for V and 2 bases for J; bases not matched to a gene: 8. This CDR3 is CASSPTGGGGNQPQHF. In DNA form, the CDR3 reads TGTGCCAGCAGCCCTACAGGGGGCGGTGGCAATCAGCCCCAGCATTTT.

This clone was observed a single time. The CDR3 DNA follows: TGTGCCAGCAGGGAGGGCCGCACTAATGAAAAACTGTTTTTT. This translates into CASREGRTNEKLFF. V and J are TRBV27 and TRBJ1-4, with no clear D. The CDR3 runs to 14 residues. Germline CDR1 reads MNHEY; CDR2 reads SMNVEV (reference sequence). V shed 6 bases and J shed 2 bases, with 10 bases lying between them.

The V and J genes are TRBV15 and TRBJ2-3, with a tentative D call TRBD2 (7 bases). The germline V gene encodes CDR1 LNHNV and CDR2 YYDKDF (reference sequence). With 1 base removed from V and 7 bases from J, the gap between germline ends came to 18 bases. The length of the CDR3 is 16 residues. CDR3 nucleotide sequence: TGTGCCACCAGCAGAGGGGCTAGCGGAGGGGGAAATACGCAGTATTTT. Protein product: CATSRGASGGGNTQYF. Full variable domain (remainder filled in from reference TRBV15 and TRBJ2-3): DAMVIQNPRYQVTQFGKPVTLSCSQTLNHNVMYWYQQKSSQAPKLLFHYYDKDFNNEADTPDNFQSRRPNTSFCFLDIRSPGLGDTAMYLCATSRGASGGGNTQYFGPGTRLTVL.

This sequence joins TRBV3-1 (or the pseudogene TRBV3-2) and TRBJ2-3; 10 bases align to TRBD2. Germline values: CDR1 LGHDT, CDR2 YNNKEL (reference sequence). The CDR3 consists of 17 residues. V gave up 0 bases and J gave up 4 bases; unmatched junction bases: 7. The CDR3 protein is CASSQESSGGISDTQYF. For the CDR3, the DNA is TGTGCCAGCAGCCAAGAATCTAGCGGGGGCATTTCAGATACGCAGTATTTT.

CDR3 sequence: CASSERSASSYEQYF. The CDR3 region has the DNA TGTGCCAGCAGTGAAAGGTCAGCTAGCTCCTACGAGCAGTACTTC. This rearrangement joins TRBV6-1 to TRBJ2-7; D not resolved. CDR1 MNHNS and CDR2 SASEGT come from the germline V gene. CDR3 size: 15 residues. V was trimmed by 2 bases and J by 0 bases, leaving 11 bases between them.

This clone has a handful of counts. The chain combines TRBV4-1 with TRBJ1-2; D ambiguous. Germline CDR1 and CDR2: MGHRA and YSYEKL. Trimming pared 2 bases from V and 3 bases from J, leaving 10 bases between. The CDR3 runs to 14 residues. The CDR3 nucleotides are TGCGCCAGCAGCCAATTGGGCACATACTATGGCTACACCTTC. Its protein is CASSQLGTYYGYTF.